This T cell receptor beta chain was found in a study of Graves' ophthalmopathy and Graves' hyperthyroidism (dated by TCRdb to the late 2010s). At the level of the whole study: Peripheral blood samples were taken at the time of initial diagnosis, before any treatment was given. The study used TCR beta repertoire signatures to distinguish Graves' ophthalmopathy from Graves' hyperthyroidism and to predict progression to ophthalmopathy. In total, some 130 blood samples were TCR-sequenced: some 43 ophthalmopathy, under 85 hyperthyroidism and 17 hyperthyroidism-to-ophthalmopathy patients. A discovery set of more than 90 patients (about 45 ophthalmopathy, 60 or so stable hyperthyroidism) was enrolled to explore V-J signatures distinguishing ophthalmopathy from hyperthyroidism. The independent validation cohort included some 19 hyperthyroidism patients plus 17 patients who later progressed from hyperthyroidism to ophthalmopathy. T-cell repertoires of thyroid tissue and blood were compared in more than 5 hyperthyroidism patients. Following sampling, methimazole starting at 30 mg daily was administered to hyperthyroidism patients, and high-dose intravenous methylprednisolone was administered to ophthalmopathy patients.

Patients with ophthalmopathy had moderately to severely active disease, with a Clinical Activity Score of 3 or more, a NOSPECS grade of 4 or more, and a disease duration of less than 3 months. Patients with other autoimmune diseases, uncontrolled infections, pregnancy or lactation were excluded. Diagnosis relied on clinical symptoms, serum thyroxine, TRAb, thyroid ultrasound and orbital computed tomography. PBMCs were isolated from about 9.2 ml of fresh peripheral blood by Ficoll-Paque density gradient centrifugation. Total RNA was extracted using Trizol reagent, and RNA quality was checked on an Agilent 2100 Bioanalyzer. For repertoire sequencing, TCR beta CDR3 regions were amplified from RNA transcripts. A first-round RT-PCR used HTBI primers with the Qiagen OneStep RT-PCR kit, followed by a second-round multiplex PCR, size selection and purification. Sequencing of the libraries was carried out on an Illumina HiSeq2000 in paired-end mode with 100 bp reads. Turning to the authors' computational methods: SOAPnuke was used for read processing, and reads with adapters, uncalled bases, a mean Phred below 15, or no exact constant-primer or identifier match were discarded. COPE v1.2.5 was used to merge the high-quality paired reads. Each unique nucleotide sequence was defined as a clonotype, and clonotypes were aligned to IMGT TRB V, D and J references with MiTCR v1.1. Only V-J combinations with frequency above 0.0001 were analysed, covering over 99% of repertoires. A TCR clonal expansion and chaos score per V-J combination was defined as the ratio of F50 clonal expansion to chaos observed in the TCRdist matrix. Welch's t-statistics and random forest were used to reduce the features to roughly 14 V-J combinations, which were then used as input to a naive Bayes classifier. Thyroid-blood repertoire similarity was quantified with the Morisita-Horn index. The public sequencing data were trimmed at Q25 with fastp and processed into clonotypes with MiXCR by TCRdb, which kept only in-frame beta chains. One record per CDR3 amino acid sequence lists the most common genes and DNA. Clone size and V and J calls follow TCRdb, not the original study. Recorded for this sample are more than 550,000 distinct CDR3 sequences; roughly 39% of them occurred a single time. The ten largest clones capture over 2.5% of the sample.

The sample holds many counts of this clonotype. Its target antigen remains unknown. Qualities for individual bases were not recorded, and no much larger clone is one base off. The research as a whole found: Ophthalmopathy was separated from stable hyperthyroidism by the 13-signature model with about 85% sensitivity and approximately 84% specificity in cross-validation and with 80%/75% in the test set. In validation, the model predicted ophthalmopathy progression with 70.59% sensitivity and 72% to 80% specificity; some 13 predicted patients were CT-confirmed with GO in a median of approximately 6.2 months. Among expanded thyroid clonotypes with frequency above 0.001, most also showed up in blood, which suggests that blood repertoires may reflect the thyroid immune response. Sample size was not statistically predetermined, and group allocation was not concealed from the investigators.

The clonotype comes from an adult man with Graves' ophthalmopathy. The material sequenced was peripheral blood.

CDR3 reads: CASSLGAGQGGSEQYF. In nucleotides, the sequence is TGTGCCAGCAGCTTAGGGGCGGGACAGGGTGGCAGCGAGCAGTACTTC. The chain joins TRBV7-6 to TRBJ2-7, and TRBD1 matches 9 of the central bases. The CDR3 holds 16 amino acids from the cysteine to the phenylalanine. Only the CDR3 region is kept as DNA, spanning 48 bases read in frame from base 1. According to the germline V gene, CDR1 reads SGHVS and CDR2 reads FNYEAQ. V trim: 1 base; J trim: 6 bases; unmatched bases: 10.